Described below is a single T cell receptor (beta chain) sequence and its context. The germline V gene has CDR1 SGHAT and CDR2 FQNNGV. The CDR3 is 17 residues long. V gave up 0 bases and J gave up 4 bases, with 16 bases separating them. These data come from a study of technical replicates of blood from a handful of donors. Sequencing used immunoSEQ multiplex PCR; TCRdb keeps in-frame clones, though not all of them. This sample has about 68,000 clones, with 95% to 97% found just once. The TCR was taken from a human donor in good health. The V gene is TRBV11-2, the J gene TRBJ1-3; D is uncertain. The sequencing sample was made of T cells isolated from PBMCs. The CDR3 sequence: CASSLDPPETWGNTIYF. For the CDR3, the DNA is TGTGCCAGCAGCTTAGATCCCCCCGAGACATGGGGAAACACCATATATTTT.